The T cell receptor beta chain described here comes from a study of blood T cell repertoires in COVID-19. Study-wide background: Collection of acute and convalescent COVID-19 samples took place in the United States, Italy and Spain. Sample material is recorded as cDNA or gDNA derived from T cells, B-cell-depleted T cells, or PBMCs.

Details on this clone: The germline gene is not matched at one end of the junction; a read error may be the cause.

This CDR3 region has 14 residues. Germline CDR1 is LNHDA and CDR2 is SQIVND (reference sequence). Per the study methods: Estimates of nucleated cell counts were drawn from the amplification of reference gene primers. Clones were sequenced by immunoSEQ multiplex PCR, and TCRdb holds only the in-frame ones, with some missing. The V and J calls and clone size come from that table; D and trimming were worked out from the DNA. The sample holds about 240,000 clones, about 80% seen once. The origin of this receptor is a woman older than 75 with acute or convalescent COVID-19. Sequenced: peripheral blood. The chain couples TRBV19 to TRBJ1-6; 10 positions agree with TRBD1. As DNA, the CDR3 is TGTGCCAGTAGTCGGACAGGGGGTAATCCACCCCTCCACTTT. The encoded protein is CASSRTGGNPPLHF.